This T cell receptor beta chain was retrieved from a study of beta chain features in type 1 diabetes. This CDR3 has 15 residues. The germline V gene has CDR1 SGHKS and CDR2 YYEKEE (reference sequence). V was clipped by 4 bases and J by 2 bases, with 14 bases between them. Sequencing targeted expressed TCRB transcripts, as all isolated RNA had been reverse transcribed. The assay was immunoSEQ multiplex PCR, and TCRdb's table has in-frame clones only and misses some. Among 450,000 to 550,000 clones, over 25% were seen once, and the ten largest hold around 0.065%. The J gene is TRBJ2-3, the V gene TRBV5-5, with a tentative D call TRBD2 (5 bases). The material sequenced was naive CD4+ T cells from blood. This receptor was taken from a man between 18 and 29 years old in good health. The CDR3: CASSLPEGLTDTQYF. In DNA, the CDR3 is TGTGCCAGCAGCCTACCTGAGGGCCTCACAGATACGCAGTATTTT.